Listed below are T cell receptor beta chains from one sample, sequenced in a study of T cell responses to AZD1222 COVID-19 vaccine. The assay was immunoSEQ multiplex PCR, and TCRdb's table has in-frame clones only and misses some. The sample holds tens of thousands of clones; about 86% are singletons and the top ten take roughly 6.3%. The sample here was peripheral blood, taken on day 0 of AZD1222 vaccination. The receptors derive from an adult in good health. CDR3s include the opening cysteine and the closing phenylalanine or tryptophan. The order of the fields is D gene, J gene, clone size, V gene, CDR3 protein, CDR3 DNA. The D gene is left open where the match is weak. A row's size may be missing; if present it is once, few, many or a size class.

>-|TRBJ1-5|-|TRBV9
CASSVGGMAQPQHF
TGTGCCAGCAGCGTAGGCGGGATGGCTCAGCCCCAGCATTTT
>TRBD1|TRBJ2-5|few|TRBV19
CASSRRGQETQYF
TGTGCCAGTAGTCGCAGGGGGCAAGAGACCCAGTACTTC
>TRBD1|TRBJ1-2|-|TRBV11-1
CASSLRQGDGYTF
TGTGCCAGCAGCTTAAGACAGGGGGATGGCTACACCTTC
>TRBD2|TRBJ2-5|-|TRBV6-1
CASSEGRTSGGAYQETQYF
TGTGCCAGCAGTGAAGGTCGGACTAGCGGGGGGGCATACCAAGAGACCCAGTACTTC
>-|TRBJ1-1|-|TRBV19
CASSIRGGEAFF
TGTGCCAGTAGTATAAGAGGAGGGGAAGCTTTCTTT
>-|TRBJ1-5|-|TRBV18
CASSDQAGPRQPQHF
TGTGCCAGCTCCGACCAGGCAGGGCCCAGGCAGCCCCAGCATTTT
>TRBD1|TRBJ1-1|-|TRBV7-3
CASSSSGGTEAFF
TGTGCCAGCAGCTCCTCAGGGGGCACTGAAGCTTTCTTT
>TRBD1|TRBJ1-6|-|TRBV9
CASSVEGQSDSPLHF
TGTGCCAGCAGCGTAGAGGGACAGTCTGACTCACCCCTCCACTTT
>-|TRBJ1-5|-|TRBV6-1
CASNIMGSNQPQHF
TGTGCCAGCAATATAATGGGGTCAAATCAGCCCCAGCATTTT
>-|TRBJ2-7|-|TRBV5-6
CASSGPYHLRGSEQYF
TGTGCCAGCAGCGGACCATACCACCTCCGGGGATCCGAGCAGTACTTC
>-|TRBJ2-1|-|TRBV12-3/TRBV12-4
CAIAMGGNEQFF
TGTGCCATCGCGATGGGCGGCAATGAGCAGTTCTTC
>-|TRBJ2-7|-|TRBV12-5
CASGTYGGYEQYF
TGTGCTAGTGGTACGTACGGGGGCTACGAGCAGTACTTC
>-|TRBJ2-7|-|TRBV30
CAWRPHVLEGRSYEQYF
TGTGCCTGGAGGCCCCATGTGCTCGAGGGCCGTTCCTACGAGCAGTACTTC
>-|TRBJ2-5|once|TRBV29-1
CSVTGRLETQYF
TGCAGCGTTACCGGTCGATTGGAGACCCAGTACTTC
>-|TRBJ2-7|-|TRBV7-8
CASSLVGGVHEQYF
TGTGCCAGCAGCTTAGTAGGGGGAGTACACGAGCAGTACTTC
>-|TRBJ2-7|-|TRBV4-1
CASSQASSYEQYF
TGCGCCAGCAGCCAGGCCAGCTCCTACGAGCAGTACTTC
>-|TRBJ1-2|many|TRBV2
CASSELWPGSNYGYTF
TGTGCCAGCAGTGAGCTTTGGCCAGGGAGTAACTATGGCTACACCTTC
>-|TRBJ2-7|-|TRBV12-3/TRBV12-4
CASRTQGREQYF
TGTGCCAGCAGAACACAGGGTCGGGAGCAGTACTTC
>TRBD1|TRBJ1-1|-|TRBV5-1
CASSLTTGTNTEAFF
TGCGCCAGCAGCTTAACGACAGGGACAAACACTGAAGCTTTCTTT
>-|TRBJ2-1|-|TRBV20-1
CSARARDEQFF
TGCAGTGCTAGAGCTCGCGATGAGCAGTTCTTC
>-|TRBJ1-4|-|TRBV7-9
CASSLGEAHTFRLFF
TGTGCCAGCAGCTTGGGGGAGGCCCACACCTTCAGGCTGTTTTTT
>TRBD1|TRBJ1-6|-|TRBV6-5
CASSYLGTVNNSPLHF
TGTGCCAGCAGTTACTTAGGGACAGTAAATAATTCACCCCTCCACTTT
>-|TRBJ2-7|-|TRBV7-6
CASSRSVDDSYEQYF
TGTGCCAGCAGCCGCAGCGTGGACGACTCCTACGAGCAGTACTTC
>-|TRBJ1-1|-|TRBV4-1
CASTKGWNTEAFF
TGCGCCAGCACCAAGGGGTGGAACACTGAAGCTTTCTTT
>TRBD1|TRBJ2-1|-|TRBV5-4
CASSLLIGQADNEQFF
TGTGCCAGCAGCTTACTGATCGGACAGGCCGACAATGAGCAGTTCTTC
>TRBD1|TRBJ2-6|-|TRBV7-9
CASMQDRGRLSSGANVLTF
TGTGCCAGCATGCAGGACAGGGGCCGGTTATCGTCCGGGGCCAACGTCCTGACTTTC
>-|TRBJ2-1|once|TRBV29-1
CSVEVRNEQFF
TGCAGCGTTGAAGTTCGCAATGAGCAGTTCTTC
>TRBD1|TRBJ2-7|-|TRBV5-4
CASSQGQGAYEQYF
TGTGCCAGCAGCCAAGGACAGGGCGCCTACGAGCAGTACTTC
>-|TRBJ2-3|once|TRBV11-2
CASSLAYTDTQYF
TGTGCCAGCAGCTTAGCCTACACAGATACGCAGTATTTT
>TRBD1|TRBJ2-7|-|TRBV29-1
CSVGQGALRLLWENEQYF
TGCAGCGTGGGACAGGGGGCTCTTCGATTGCTTTGGGAGAACGAGCAGTACTTC
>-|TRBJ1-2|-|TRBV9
CASSVDALQNYGYTF
TGTGCCAGCAGCGTAGACGCTCTCCAAAACTATGGCTACACCTTC
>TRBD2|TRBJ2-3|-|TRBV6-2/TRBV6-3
CASSLAGQSTDTQYF
TGTGCCAGCAGTCTAGCGGGCCAAAGCACAGATACGCAGTATTTT
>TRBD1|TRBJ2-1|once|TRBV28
CASTTGGAYNEQFF
TGTGCCAGCACGACAGGGGGGGCCTACAATGAGCAGTTCTTC
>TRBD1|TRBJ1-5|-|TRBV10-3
CAISGDRDNQPQHF
TGTGCCATCAGCGGGGACAGGGACAATCAGCCCCAGCATTTT
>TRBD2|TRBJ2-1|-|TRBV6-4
CASSGGSSYNEQFF
TGTGCCAGCAGTGGCGGGAGCTCCTACAATGAGCAGTTCTTC
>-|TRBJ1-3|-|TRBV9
CASSVQGSPGVDTIYF
TGTGCCAGCAGCGTACAGGGATCCCCGGGGGTGGACACCATATATTTT
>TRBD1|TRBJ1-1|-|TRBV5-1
CASRTGGPNTEAFF
TGCGCCAGCAGAACAGGGGGACCGAACACTGAAGCTTTCTTT
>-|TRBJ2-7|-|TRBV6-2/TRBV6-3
CASSGGGLEQYF
TGTGCCAGCAGTGGAGGGGGGCTCGAGCAGTACTTC
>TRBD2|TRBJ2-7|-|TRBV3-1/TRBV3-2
CASSQVKGGRSSYEQYF
TGTGCCAGCAGCCAAGTTAAGGGCGGGAGGAGCTCCTACGAGCAGTACTTC
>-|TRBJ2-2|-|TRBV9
CASSPLNSGELFF
TGTGCCAGCAGCCCCTTGAATTCCGGGGAGCTGTTTTTT
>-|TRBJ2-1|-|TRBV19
CASSISLWNEQFF
TGTGCCAGTAGTATATCCCTCTGGAATGAGCAGTTCTTC
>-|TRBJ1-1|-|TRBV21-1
CATGRRLGEGTEAFF
TGTGCGACGGGACGGCGTTTGGGAGAAGGCACTGAAGCTTTCTTT
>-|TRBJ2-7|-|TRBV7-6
CASSLAVGSDEQYF
TGTGCCAGCAGCTTAGCGGTAGGGAGTGACGAGCAGTACTTC
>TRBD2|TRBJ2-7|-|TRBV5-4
CASSLEWTSGYEQYF
TGTGCCAGCAGCCTGGAATGGACTAGCGGCTACGAGCAGTACTTC
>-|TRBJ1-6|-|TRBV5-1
CASSLKNAYNSPLHF
TGCGCCAGCAGCTTGAAGAATGCCTATAATTCACCCCTCCACTTT
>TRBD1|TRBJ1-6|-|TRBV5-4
CASSITQGTNSPLHF
TGTGCCAGCAGCATAACACAGGGGACAAATTCACCCCTCCACTTT
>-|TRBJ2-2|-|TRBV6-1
CASSEAQDGAANTGELFF
TGTGCCAGCAGTGAAGCGCAGGACGGGGCGGCGAACACCGGGGAGCTGTTTTTT
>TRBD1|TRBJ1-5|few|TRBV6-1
CASSERQGNQPQHF
TGTGCCAGCAGTGAAAGACAGGGTAATCAGCCCCAGCATTTT
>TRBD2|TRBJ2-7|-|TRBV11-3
CASSFLAGGEQYF
TGTGCCAGCAGCTTCCTAGCGGGAGGGGAGCAGTACTTC
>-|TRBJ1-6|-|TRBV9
CASSSKDRPSLNSPLHF
TGTGCCAGCAGCTCAAAGGACAGACCAAGTTTGAATTCACCCCTCCACTTT
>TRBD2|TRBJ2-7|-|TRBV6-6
CASIRSSGSSYEQYF
TGTGCCAGCATCCGGTCTAGCGGGAGCTCCTACGAGCAGTACTTC
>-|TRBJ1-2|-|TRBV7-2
CASSLGADGYTF
TGTGCCAGCAGCTTAGGGGCGGATGGCTACACCTTC
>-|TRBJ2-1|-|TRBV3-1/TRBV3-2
CASSQAGGVYNEQFF
TGTGCCAGCAGCCAAGCCGGGGGTGTCTACAATGAGCAGTTCTTC